Each of the 15 T cell receptor beta chains below was sequenced from the same sample in a study of blood T cell repertoires in COVID-19. Sequencing used immunoSEQ multiplex PCR; TCRdb keeps in-frame clones, though not all of them. The sample contains roughly 90,000 clones, roughly nine tenths of which appear only once. The sequencing input was peripheral blood. These receptors were collected from a human donor with active COVID-19. The donor label of this sample is uncertain.

The rearrangement links TRBV6-2 or TRBV6-3 to TRBJ2-3, with 8 bases matching TRBD1. With V trimmed by 4 bases and J by 10 bases, 13 bases remained unmatched. This CDR3 has 15 amino acids. In germline, CDR1 is MNHEY, CDR2 SVGEGT. This chain's CDR3 is CASSSSRGRWGPQYF. The CDR3 DNA sequence: TGTGCCAGCAGTTCATCCAGGGGGCGTTGGGGGCCGCAGTATTTT.

This clone has just one count. The chain has TRBV19 and TRBJ1-5, with 7 bases identical to TRBD1. Looked up from germline, CDR1 is LNHDA and CDR2 is SQIVND (reference sequence). V gave up 4 bases and J gave up 4 bases; unmatched junction bases: 7. This CDR3 is built from 15 residues. The chain's CDR3 is CASSRQGIRNQPQHF. The CDR3 region has the DNA TGTGCCAGTAGTAGACAGGGAATTAGAAATCAGCCCCAGCATTTT. The entire variable domain, with the rest obtained from reference TRBV19 and TRBJ1-5, is as follows: DGGITQSPKYLFRKEGQNVTLSCEQNLNHDAMYWYRQDPGQGLRLIYYSQIVNDFQKGDIAEGYSVSREKKESFPLTVTSAQKNPTAFYLCASSRQGIRNQPQHFGDGTRLSIL.

V gene TRBV6-2 or TRBV6-3 combines with J gene TRBJ2-1; D perhaps matches TRBD1 (5 bases). The CDR3 is 19 amino acids. Trimming removed 5 bases from V and 4 bases from J, with 27 bases in between. Germline CDR1 and CDR2: MNHEY and SVGEGT. CDR3 sequence reads: CASSKERITRVKDYNEQFF. In DNA form, the CDR3 reads TGTGCCAGCAGTAAGGAACGGATCACCAGGGTAAAGGATTACAATGAGCAGTTCTTC.

The V and J genes are TRBV3-1 (or the pseudogene TRBV3-2) and TRBJ2-1; weak D call: TRBD2 (6 bases). The germline CDR1 and CDR2 sequences are LGHDT and YNNKEL (reference sequence). V lost 5 bases and J 0 bases, leaving 17 bases between the germline ends. The length of the CDR3 is 17 residues. CDR3 in DNA: TGTGCCAGCAGCACCAGATCTAGCGTTAGCTCCTACAATGAGCAGTTCTTC. Protein: CASSTRSSVSSYNEQFF.

V usage is TRBV10-3 and J usage is TRBJ2-3, with 13 bases fitting TRBD2. The CDR3 spans 17 residues. The germline gives CDR1 ENHRY, CDR2 SYGVKD. V was clipped by 4 bases and J by 0 bases; unmatched bases: 4. The CDR3: CAISGTSGGLSTDTQYF. In DNA, the CDR3 is TGTGCCATCAGTGGGACTAGCGGGGGCTTAAGCACAGATACGCAGTATTTT.

The chain is built from TRBV5-4 and TRBJ1-2; possible D gene TRBD1, 6 bases. Between the trimmed V and J ends, which lost 4 bases and 2 bases, there was a span of 12 bases. Germline lookup yields CDR1 SGHNT and CDR2 YYREEE (reference sequence). The CDR3 contains 14 residues. The CDR3 DNA sequence: TGTGCCAGCAGCCGGGGACAAATAAACTATGGCTACACCTTC. It yields the protein CASSRGQINYGYTF.

The count of this clone is one. The chain uses TRBV7-9 and TRBJ2-6; 8 bases fit TRBD1. Per the germline V gene, CDR1 is SEHNR and CDR2 is FQNEAQ (reference sequence). V dropped 5 bases and J dropped 0; count of bases not matched to a gene: 3. The CDR3 consists of 16 residues. CDR3 nucleotide sequence: TGTGCCAGCAGCAGAACAGGGGGCTCTGGGGCCAACGTCCTGACTTTC. It is translated as CASSRTGGSGANVLTF. The full variable domain, its missing parts supplied by reference TRBV7-9 and TRBJ2-6, is DTGVSQNPRHKITKRGQNVTFRCDPISEHNRLYWYRQTLGQGPEFLTYFQNEAQLEKSRLLSDRFSAERPKGSFSTLEIQRTEQGDSAMYLCASSRTGGSGANVLTFGAGSRLTVL.

The chain combines TRBV28 with TRBJ1-1; TRBD1 is a possible D gene (6 bases). Germline assignment: CDR1 MDHEN and CDR2 SYDVKM. V was trimmed by 6 bases and J by 8 bases, leaving 25 bases between them. The CDR3 loop spans 16 amino acids. CDR3 loop: CASSLPGRAGGLEAFF. DNA for the CDR3: TGTGCCAGCAGCCTACCCGGTAGAGCGGGGGGGCTAGAAGCTTTCTTT.

The chain carries TRBV7-8 and TRBJ2-7, with TRBD2 matching 11 bases. The CDR3 covers 15 residues. The germline gives CDR1 SGHVS, CDR2 FQNEAQ. V shed 3 bases, J shed 1 base, and the junction held 2 bases outside the gene matches. The DNA of the CDR3 is TGTGCCAGCAGCTTGCTAGCGGGGGGTTCCTACGAGCAGTACTTC. It translates to CASSLLAGGSYEQYF. The variable domain in full, with the rest retrieved from reference TRBV7-8 and TRBJ2-7, is GAGVSQSPRYKVAKRGQDVALRCDPISGHVSLFWYQQALGQGPEFLTYFQNEAQLDKSGLPSDRFFAERPEGSVSTLKIQRTQQEDSAVYLCASSLLAGGSYEQYFGPGTRLTVT.

The rearrangement links TRBV15 to TRBJ1-2, with D uncertain. The ends were cut back, 5 bases at V and 4 bases at J, with 20 bases in the middle. This CDR3 has 16 residues. The germline gives CDR1 LNHNV, CDR2 YYDKDF (reference sequence). This CDR3 is CATSGGNFRDFYGYTF. The CDR3 DNA follows: TGTGCCACCAGCGGCGGGAATTTTCGAGATTTCTATGGCTACACCTTC.

J is TRBJ1-6 and V is TRBV9; 7 nucleotides line up with TRBD1. The V segment lost 2 bases and the J segment 9 bases; nucleotides outside the gene matches: 5. The CDR3 is made up of 14 amino acids. Germline V gives CDR1 SGDLS, CDR2 YYNGEE. This CDR3 reads CASSVGTAGSPLHF. CDR3 bases: TGTGCCAGCAGCGTGGGGACAGCGGGTTCACCCCTCCACTTT.

The chain combines TRBV7-2 with TRBJ2-4; TRBD2 matches 8 bases. V lost 7 bases, J lost 1 base, and 6 bases stayed unmatched. There are 15 residues in the CDR3. Germline V CDR1 and CDR2: SGHTA, FQGNSA. Written as DNA, the CDR3 is TGTGCCAGCACCCCGGGAGGGACGGCCAAAAACATTCAGTACTTC. Its translation: CASTPGGTAKNIQYF. The full variable domain, in which reference TRBV7-2 and TRBJ2-4 provide the parts outside the CDR3, is GAGVSQSPSNKVTEKGKDVELRCDPISGHTALYWYRQSLGQGLEFLIYFQGNSAPDKSGLPSDRFSAERTGGSVSTLTIQRTQQEDSAVYLCASTPGGTAKNIQYFGAGTRLSVL.

The chain employs TRBV20-1 and TRBJ2-5, with 9 bases fitting TRBD2. This CDR3 region has 14 residues. V trimming: 3 bases; J trimming: 6 bases; junction bases outside the gene matches: 8. The germline gives CDR1 DFQATT, CDR2 SNEGSKA (reference sequence). CDR3 loop: CSASSGTSRQTQYF. CDR3 DNA: TGCAGTGCTAGTTCTGGGACTAGCCGACAGACCCAGTACTTC.

This clone was picked up one time. V usage is TRBV5-1 and J usage is TRBJ2-3, with 9 bases that match TRBD2. From germline, CDR1 is SGHRS and CDR2 YFSETQ. This CDR3 has 17 amino acids. After removal of 4 bases from V and 2 bases from J, the junction contained 11 bases not matched to a gene. In DNA, the CDR3 is TGCGCCAGCAGCAACATGGGTAGCGGGGGCCCCACAGATACGCAGTATTTT. Translated: CASSNMGSGGPTDTQYF.

This chain joins TRBV4-3 and TRBJ2-2; D remains ambiguous. V lost 3 bases to trimming and J lost 2 bases, with 10 bases between them. Germline V gene data show CDR1 as LGHNA and CDR2 as YSLEER. The CDR3 extends over 15 amino acids. Here the CDR3 DNA reads TGCGCCAGCAGCCAGGCTGACACTAACACCGGGGAGCTGTTTTTT. It yields the protein CASSQADTNTGELFF.